A single sample is the source of the 7 T cell receptor beta chains below, sequenced in a study of beta chain features in type 1 diabetes (dated by TCRdb to 2017 to 2018). The study at large found these results: A moderate but significant shortening of TCRB CDR3 length was observed in type 1 diabetes patients in all four CD4+ subsets.

The library was prepared using the immunoSEQ multiplex PCR assay. The High Capacity cDNA Reverse Transcription Kit was used to reverse transcribe all of the isolated RNA, meaning that expressed TCRB transcripts were what got sequenced. TCRdb's version of the immuneACCESS table is confined to in-frame rearrangements and falls short of the full clone set. An unresolved V gene accounts for under half of the shortfall where checked; the remainder is of unknown origin. The sample profile shows about 650,000 clones; about an eighth of them were found once. The top ten clones comprise around 0.12% of the sample. No antigen has been assigned to these receptors. Sample: naive CD4+ T cells from blood. The cell subset or site label here, explained by the study, means: true naive CD4+ T cells. All receptors come from a man in his thirties or forties with type 1 diabetes.

The chain recombines TRBV29-1 with TRBJ1-1, with a weak D call TRBD1 (5 bases). Germline CDR1 reads SQVTM; CDR2 reads ANQGSEA. V lost 6 bases and J 0 bases, leaving 11 bases between the germline ends. The CDR3 runs to 13 residues. CDR3 amino acids: CSVRRVMNTEAFF. The CDR3 bases are TGCAGCGTCCGCAGGGTCATGAACACTGAAGCTTTCTTT. Supplemented by reference TRBV29-1 and TRBJ1-1, the full variable domain reads SAVISQKPSRDICQRGTSLTIQCQVDSQVTMMFWYRQQPGQSLTLIATANQGSEATYESGFVIDKFPISRPNLTFSTLTVSNMSPEDSSIYLCSVRRVMNTEAFFGQGTRLTVV.

This clone turned up a few times. This sample also contains other DNA sequences that code for the same CDR3. As DNA, the CDR3 is TGTGCCAGCAGCTTAGGTCAGGGGGAGACCCAGTACTTC. Protein: CASSLGQGETQYF. The V call is TRBV7-2, the J call TRBJ2-5; TRBD1 is a possible D gene (6 bases). Germline loops: CDR1 SGHTA, CDR2 FQGNSA. With 1 base removed from V and 5 bases from J, the gap between germline ends came to 8 bases. The CDR3 consists of 13 residues.

This chain links TRBV7-9 with TRBJ1-2, with TRBD1 as a possible D gene (5 bases). The CDR3 consists of 13 residues. The germline gives CDR1 SEHNR, CDR2 FQNEAQ (reference sequence). Trimming shortened V by 3 bases and J by 7 bases, and 12 bases separated the two germline ends. The CDR3 bases are TGTGCCAGCAGCTTCGGGGGATCGGCTGGCTACACCTTC. Its protein product is CASSFGGSAGYTF.

V and J are TRBV5-1 and TRBJ1-6, with unresolved D. The V gene lost 0 bases and the J gene lost 8 bases, with 12 bases spanning the gap. CDR3 length: 15 residues. Germline V gives CDR1 SGHRS, CDR2 YFSETQ. The CDR3 nucleotides read TGCGCCAGCAGCTTGGCTAGGACCTCGGATTCACCCCTCCACTTT. As protein: CASSLARTSDSPLHF.

This clone occurred a few times. This chain connects TRBV28 to TRBJ1-2; the D gene is possibly TRBD1 (6 bases). In germline, CDR1 is MDHEN, CDR2 SYDVKM. Trimming left V 8 bases short and J 4 bases short, with 14 bases between. The CDR3 loop spans 13 amino acids. The CDR3 region has the DNA TGTGCCAGCGCCCAGGGGAGGGTCTATGGCTACACCTTC. Protein sequence: CASAQGRVYGYTF.

This clone was counted a few times. V and J are TRBV2 and TRBJ1-4; 7 positions agree with TRBD1. The junction had 6 bases not matched to a gene; V was cut back by 0 bases and J by 8 bases. The CDR3 extends over 15 amino acids. The germline gives CDR1 SNHLY, CDR2 FYNNEI. CDR3 residues: CASSEALQGQEKLFF. The CDR3 nucleotides read TGTGCCAGCAGTGAAGCGCTTCAGGGACAGGAAAAACTGTTTTTT.

This clone was recorded a few times. The chain links TRBV7-9 to TRBJ2-3; D is unclear. CDR3 length equals 13 residues. Germline values: CDR1 SEHNR, CDR2 FQNEAQ (reference sequence). V lost 3 bases and J 0 bases, leaving 4 bases between the germline ends. CDR3 nucleotides: TGTGCCAGCAGCTTCCTGAGCACAGATACGCAGTATTTT. Translated: CASSFLSTDTQYF.